One and the same sample provided the 17 T cell receptor beta chains below, sequenced in a study of T cell responses to AZD1222 COVID-19 vaccine. Method: immunoSEQ multiplex PCR; TCRdb's copy keeps in-frame clones and lacks some. Of 40,000 to 55,000 clones in the sample, roughly 80% were seen once. Material: peripheral blood, obtained on day 0 of AZD1222 vaccination. Receptor source: an adult in good health.

This chain uses TRBV30 with TRBJ1-1, with a tentative D call TRBD1 (5 bases). Germline V lookup: CDR1 GTSNPN, CDR2 SVGIG (reference sequence). The V end was cut by 4 bases, the J end by 1 base, with 13 bases between. There are 14 residues in the CDR3. The CDR3 bases are TGTGCCTGGAATTGGGAGGGACCGAACACTGAAGCTTTCTTT. This codes for CAWNWEGPNTEAFF.

The rearrangement links TRBV7-2 to TRBJ2-7, with 10 positions matching TRBD2. Germline-derived CDR1 and CDR2 are SGHTA and FQGNSA. The V segment lost 2 bases and the J segment 2 bases; nucleotides outside the gene matches: 0. This CDR3 is built from 14 residues. CDR3 region: CASSLSGGAYEQYF. DNA for the CDR3: TGTGCCAGCAGCTTAAGCGGGGGGGCCTACGAGCAGTACTTC.

This rearrangement joins TRBV11-2 to TRBJ2-1; 11 nucleotides agree with TRBD2. After removal of 0 bases from V and 8 bases from J, the junction contained 6 bases not matched to a gene. Germline CDR1 reads SGHAT; CDR2 reads FQNNGV. The CDR3 loop spans 16 amino acids. The CDR3 DNA follows: TGTGCCAGCAGCTTAGATCGGGCTAGCGGGGGGTATGAGCAGTTCTTC. It encodes CASSLDRASGGYEQFF.

J is TRBJ1-2 and V is TRBV6-1; TRBD1 aligns across 8 bases. CDR1 is MNHNS and CDR2 is SASEGT in the germline V gene. Trimming took 0 bases from V and 5 from J; bases not matched to a gene: 8. The CDR3 runs to 16 residues. CDR3 DNA sequence: TGTGCCAGCAGTGAAGCCTTTTACGACAGGGGTTATGGCTACACCTTC. This translates into CASSEAFYDRGYGYTF.

The J gene is TRBJ2-7, the V gene TRBV11-2; no reliable D call. Deletions cut 0 bases from V and 2 bases from J, with 11 bases between. From germline, CDR1 is SGHAT and CDR2 FQNNGV. The CDR3 is 15 residues long. CDR3 loop: CASSLDPAGPYEQYF. The DNA for the CDR3 is TGTGCCAGCAGCTTAGATCCGGCAGGACCCTACGAGCAGTACTTC. The full variable domain, completed using reference TRBV11-2 and TRBJ2-7, is EAGVAQSPRYKIIEKRQSVAFWCNPISGHATLYWYQQILGQGPKLLIQFQNNGVVDDSQLPKDRFSAERLKGVDSTLKIQPAKLEDSAVYLCASSLDPAGPYEQYFGPGTRLTVT.

The CDR3 nucleotides read TGTGCCAGTAGTATACGGGACAGGAAGGCCAAAAACATTCAGTACTTC. The encoded protein is CASSIRDRKAKNIQYF. V usage is TRBV19 and J usage is TRBJ2-4; 8 bases map to TRBD1. V trimming: 2 bases; J trimming: 1 base; junction bases outside the gene matches: 4. The CDR3 covers 16 residues. The germline V gene has CDR1 LNHDA and CDR2 SQIVND (reference sequence).

This rearrangement joins TRBV20-1 to TRBJ2-1; D gene ambiguous. Germline CDR1 reads DFQATT; CDR2 reads SNEGSKA (reference sequence). This CDR3 spans 13 amino acids. With 3 bases removed from V and 7 bases from J, the gap between germline ends came to 13 bases. The CDR3 is CSASGQDRNEQFF. The CDR3 region has the DNA TGCAGTGCTAGTGGGCAGGACCGGAATGAGCAGTTCTTC.

This clone has only a few counts. The rearrangement joins TRBV7-3 to TRBJ1-1; D gene uncertain. The ends were cut back, 4 bases at V and 8 bases at J, with 14 bases in the middle. The CDR3 consists of 13 residues. CDR1 SGHTA and CDR2 FQGTGA come from the germline V gene. Here the CDR3 reads CASSSENFGEAFF. The CDR3 DNA is TGTGCCAGCAGCTCGGAAAATTTTGGAGAAGCTTTCTTT.

This CDR3 is CASTENTEAFF. As DNA, the CDR3 is TGTGCCAGTACGGAGAACACTGAAGCTTTCTTT. The J gene is TRBJ1-1, the V gene TRBV19; D ambiguous. There are 11 residues in the CDR3. Germline loops: CDR1 LNHDA, CDR2 SQIVND (reference sequence). V dropped 7 bases and J dropped 1 base, with 4 bases sitting between them.

The V gene is TRBV4-1, the J gene TRBJ2-5; 11 bases map to TRBD2. The germline CDR1 and CDR2 sequences are MGHRA and YSYEKL. V lost 0 bases to trimming and J lost 4 bases; unmatched junction nucleotides: 7. The CDR3 runs 17 residues. The CDR3 loop is CASSQEGLAGGIETQYF. For the CDR3, the DNA is TGCGCCAGCAGCCAAGAGGGTCTAGCGGGGGGTATAGAGACCCAGTACTTC.

The V call is TRBV5-8, the J call TRBJ2-4; 12 bases fit TRBD2. CDR3 length: 18 residues. Germline CDR1 and CDR2: SGHTS and YDEGEE. V shed 3 bases and J 0 bases; nucleotides not matched to a gene: 7. The CDR3 DNA reads as TGTGCCAGCAGCTGGACCCTAGCGGGGGGGCTAGCCAAAAACATTCAGTACTTC. Its protein product is CASSWTLAGGLAKNIQYF.

The chain couples TRBV4-1 to TRBJ2-7; tentatively, D is TRBD1 (6 bases). The CDR3 is 14 residues long. Per the germline V gene, CDR1 is MGHRA and CDR2 is YSYEKL. Trimming pared 2 bases from V and 3 bases from J, leaving 11 bases between. CDR3 region: CASSQPIQGYEQYF. The DNA of the CDR3 is TGCGCCAGCAGCCAACCAATACAGGGCTACGAGCAGTACTTC.

Worth noting for this clone: Other DNA sequences from this sample encode an identical CDR3 as well. This CDR3 reads CASSFGSGANVLTF. The CDR3 nucleotides read TGTGCCAGCAGCTTCGGGTCAGGGGCCAACGTCCTGACTTTC. V usage is TRBV5-6 and J usage is TRBJ2-6; D ambiguous. Between the trimmed V and J ends, which lost 2 bases and 4 bases, there was a span of 7 bases. The CDR3 extends over 14 amino acids. In germline, CDR1 is SGHDT, CDR2 YYEEEE. The full variable domain, with the rest looked up from reference TRBV5-6 and TRBJ2-6, is DAGVTQSPTHLIKTRGQQVTLRCSPKSGHDTVSWYQQALGQGPQFIFQYYEEEERQRGNFPDRFSGHQFPNYSSELNVNALLLGDSALYLCASSFGSGANVLTFGAGSRLTVL.

This clone has just a few counts. The chain carries TRBV10-3 and TRBJ1-2; the match to TRBD1 covers 8 bases. The CDR3 is 14 amino acids. Germline CDR1 reads ENHRY; CDR2 reads SYGVKD. The ends lost 10 bases at V and 8 bases at J; junction bases unmatched: 15. CDR3 nucleotide sequence: TGTGCCACCAGGGACGGACAGGGTGGGCCAGGCTACACCTTC. It translates to CATRDGQGGPGYTF.

The chain links TRBV7-6 to TRBJ2-7; D is uncertain. Germline values: CDR1 SGHVS, CDR2 FNYEAQ. V was shortened by 2 bases and J by 2 bases, with 13 bases between the two germline ends. The CDR3 length is 15 residues. The CDR3 region is CASSLIDGETYEQYF. The CDR3 region has the DNA TGTGCCAGCAGCTTAATAGACGGCGAGACCTACGAGCAGTACTTC.

The chain is built from TRBV6-5 and TRBJ1-2, with D perhaps matching TRBD1 (5 bases). CDR1 is MNHEY and CDR2 is SVGAGI in the germline V gene. The CDR3 extends over 13 amino acids. V was shortened by 5 bases and J by 0 bases, with 7 bases between the two germline ends. CDR3 loop: CASSIGANYGYTF. CDR3 in DNA: TGTGCCAGCAGTATAGGGGCTAACTATGGCTACACCTTC.

The chain employs TRBV14 and TRBJ1-5; 8 nucleotides match TRBD1. The junction had 12 bases not matched to a gene; V was cut back by 4 bases and J by 1 base. Germline V gene sequence: CDR1 SGHDN, CDR2 FVKESK. The CDR3 is 18 residues long. CDR3: CASSPYYSRGRSNQPQHF. The CDR3 nucleotides are TGTGCCAGCAGCCCCTATTACTCCAGGGGGCGCAGCAATCAGCCCCAGCATTTT. Full variable domain (rest looked up from reference TRBV14 and TRBJ1-5): EAGVTQFPSHSVIEKGQTVTLRCDPISGHDNLYWYRRVMGKEIKFLLHFVKESKQDESGMPNNRFLAERTGGTYSTLKVQPAELEDSGVYFCASSPYYSRGRSNQPQHFGDGTRLSIL.